This record concerns one T cell receptor (beta chain) sequence. Its antigen is undetermined. At one of its ends the junction is not consistent with the germline gene, which may arise from a read error. The sample comes from a study of identifying expanded T cells in peripheral blood. Notes on the study in general: Roughly 1.2 clones differed between technical replicates, versus 16.4 and 19 over time. Approximately 2-week clone count variance significantly increased as total template count grew.

The germline V gene has CDR1 MNHEY and CDR2 SVGAGI. The CDR3 totals 16 residues. TCRdb's copy holds only in-frame clones and misses some; the assay was immunoSEQ multiplex PCR. Here the sample spans around 82,000 clones, 65% to 85% being singletons. This rearrangement joins TRBV6-5 to TRBJ1-2; D gene ambiguous. Source material: blood. The source of this sequence is a person aged 18 to 70 in good health. CDR3 coding DNA: TGTGCCAGCAGTCACTCCGGAGGAGGTACGAACTATGGCTACACCTTC. This sequence encodes CASSHSGGGTNYGYTF.